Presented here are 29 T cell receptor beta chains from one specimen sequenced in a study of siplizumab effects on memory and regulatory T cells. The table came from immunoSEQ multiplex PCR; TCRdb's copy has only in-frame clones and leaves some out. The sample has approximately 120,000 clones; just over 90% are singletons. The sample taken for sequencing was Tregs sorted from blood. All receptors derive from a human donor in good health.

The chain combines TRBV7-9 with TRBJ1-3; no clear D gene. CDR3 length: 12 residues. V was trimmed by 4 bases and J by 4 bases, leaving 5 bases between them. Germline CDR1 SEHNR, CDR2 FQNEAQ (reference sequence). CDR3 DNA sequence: TGTGCCAGCAGCTGGACGGGAAACACCATATATTTT. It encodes CASSWTGNTIYF.

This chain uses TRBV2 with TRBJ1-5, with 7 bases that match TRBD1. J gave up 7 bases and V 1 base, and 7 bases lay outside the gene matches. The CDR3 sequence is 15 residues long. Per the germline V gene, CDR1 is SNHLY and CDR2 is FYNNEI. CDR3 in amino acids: CASSEGTGGGQPQHF. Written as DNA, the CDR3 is TGTGCCAGCAGTGAAGGAACAGGAGGGGGCCAGCCCCAGCATTTT.

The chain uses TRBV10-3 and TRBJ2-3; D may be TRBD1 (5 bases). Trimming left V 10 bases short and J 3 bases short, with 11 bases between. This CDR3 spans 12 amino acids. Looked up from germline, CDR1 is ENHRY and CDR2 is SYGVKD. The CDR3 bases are TGTGCCACAGCTCAGGGTACAGATACGCAGTATTTT. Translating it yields CATAQGTDTQYF.

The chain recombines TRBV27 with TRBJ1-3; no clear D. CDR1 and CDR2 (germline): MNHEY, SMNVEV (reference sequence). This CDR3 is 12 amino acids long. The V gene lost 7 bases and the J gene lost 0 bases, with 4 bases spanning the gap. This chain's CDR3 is CASMSSGNTIYF. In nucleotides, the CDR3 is TGTGCCAGCATGAGCTCTGGAAACACCATATATTTT.

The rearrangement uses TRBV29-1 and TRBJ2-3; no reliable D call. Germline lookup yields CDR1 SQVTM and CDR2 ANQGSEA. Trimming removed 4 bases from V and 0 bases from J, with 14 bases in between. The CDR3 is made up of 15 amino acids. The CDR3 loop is CSVAHRVISTDTQYF. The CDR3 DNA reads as TGCAGCGTTGCCCACCGGGTTATTAGCACAGATACGCAGTATTTT.

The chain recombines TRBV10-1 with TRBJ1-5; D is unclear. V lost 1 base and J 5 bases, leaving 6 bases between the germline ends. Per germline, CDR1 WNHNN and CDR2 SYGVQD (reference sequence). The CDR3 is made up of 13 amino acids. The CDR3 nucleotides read TGCGCCAGCAGTGAGTACGGAGATCAGCCCCAGCATTTT. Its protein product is CASSEYGDQPQHF.

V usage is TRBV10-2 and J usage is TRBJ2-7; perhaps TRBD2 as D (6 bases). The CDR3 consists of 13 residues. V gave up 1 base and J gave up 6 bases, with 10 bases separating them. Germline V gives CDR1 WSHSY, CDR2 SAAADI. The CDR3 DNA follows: TGCGCCAGCAGTGAGTTAGCGGTTGGCGAGCAGTACTTC. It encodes CASSELAVGEQYF.

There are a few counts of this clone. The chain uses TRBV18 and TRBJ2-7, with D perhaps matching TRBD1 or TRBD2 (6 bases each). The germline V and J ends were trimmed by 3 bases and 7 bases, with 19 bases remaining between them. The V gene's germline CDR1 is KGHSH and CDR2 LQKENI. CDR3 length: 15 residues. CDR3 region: CASSPPVGGLEEQYF. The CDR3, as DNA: TGTGCCAGCTCACCCCCGGTAGGGGGGCTGGAAGAGCAGTACTTC.

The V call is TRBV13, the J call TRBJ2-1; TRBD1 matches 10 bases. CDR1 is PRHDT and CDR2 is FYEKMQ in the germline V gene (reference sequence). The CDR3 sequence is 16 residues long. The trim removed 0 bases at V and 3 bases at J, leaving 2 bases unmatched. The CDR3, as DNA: TGTGCCAGCAGCTTAGGAGGGACAGGGGACTACAATGAGCAGTTCTTC. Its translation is CASSLGGTGDYNEQFF. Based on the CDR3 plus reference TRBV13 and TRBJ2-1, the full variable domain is AAGVIQSPRHLIKEKRETATLKCYPIPRHDTVYWYQQGPGQDPQFLISFYEKMQSDKGSIPDRFSAQQFSDYHSELNMSSLELGDSALYFCASSLGGTGDYNEQFFGPGTRLTVL.

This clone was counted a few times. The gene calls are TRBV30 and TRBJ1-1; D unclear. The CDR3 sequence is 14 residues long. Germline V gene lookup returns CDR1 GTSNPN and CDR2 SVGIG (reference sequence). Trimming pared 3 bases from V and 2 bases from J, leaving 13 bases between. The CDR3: CAWSPTWGNTEAFF. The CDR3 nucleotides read TGTGCCTGGAGCCCTACTTGGGGAAACACTGAAGCTTTCTTT.

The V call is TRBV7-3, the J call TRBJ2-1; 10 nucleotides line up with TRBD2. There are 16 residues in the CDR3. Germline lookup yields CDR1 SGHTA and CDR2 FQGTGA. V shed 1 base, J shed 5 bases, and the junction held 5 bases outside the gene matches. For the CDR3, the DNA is TGTGCCAGCAGCTTAAAACTAGCGGGACCCGACAATGAGCAGTTCTTC. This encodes CASSLKLAGPDNEQFF. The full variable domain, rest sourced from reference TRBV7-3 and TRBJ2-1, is GAGVSQTPSNKVTEKGKYVELRCDPISGHTALYWYRQSLGQGPEFLIYFQGTGAADDSGLPNDRFFAVRPEGSVSTLKIQRTERGDSAVYLCASSLKLAGPDNEQFFGPGTRLTVL.

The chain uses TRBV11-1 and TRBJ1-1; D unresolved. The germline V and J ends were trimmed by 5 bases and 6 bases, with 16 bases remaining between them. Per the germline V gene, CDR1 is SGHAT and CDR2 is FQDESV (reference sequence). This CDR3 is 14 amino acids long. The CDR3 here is CASSVSRNGAEAFF. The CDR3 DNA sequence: TGTGCCAGCAGCGTCTCCAGGAATGGCGCTGAAGCTTTCTTT.

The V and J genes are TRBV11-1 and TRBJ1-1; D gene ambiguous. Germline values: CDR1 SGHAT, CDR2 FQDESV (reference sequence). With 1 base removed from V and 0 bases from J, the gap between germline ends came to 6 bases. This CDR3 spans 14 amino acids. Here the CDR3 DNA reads TGTGCCAGCAGCTTAGGACCCATGAACACTGAAGCTTTCTTT. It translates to CASSLGPMNTEAFF.

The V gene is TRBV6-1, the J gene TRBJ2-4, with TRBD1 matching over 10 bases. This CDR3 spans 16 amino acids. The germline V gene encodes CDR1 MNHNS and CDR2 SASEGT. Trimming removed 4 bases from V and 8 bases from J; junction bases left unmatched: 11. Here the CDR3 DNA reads TGTGCCAGCAGTGGAAACGTCGGGACAGGGGAGGACATTCAGTACTTC. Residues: CASSGNVGTGEDIQYF.

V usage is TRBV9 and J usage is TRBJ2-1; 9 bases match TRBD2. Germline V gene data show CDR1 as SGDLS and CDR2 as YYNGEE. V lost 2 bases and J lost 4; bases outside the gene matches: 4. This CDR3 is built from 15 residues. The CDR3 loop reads CASSVGLAKYNEQFF. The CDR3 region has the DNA TGTGCCAGCAGCGTCGGACTAGCGAAATACAATGAGCAGTTCTTC.

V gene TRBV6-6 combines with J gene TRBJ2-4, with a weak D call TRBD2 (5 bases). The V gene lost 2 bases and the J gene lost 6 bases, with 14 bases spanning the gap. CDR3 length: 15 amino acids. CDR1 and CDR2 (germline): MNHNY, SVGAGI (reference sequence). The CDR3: CASSYQLRRGNIQYF. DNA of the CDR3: TGTGCCAGCAGTTACCAATTACGTCGGGGAAACATTCAGTACTTC.

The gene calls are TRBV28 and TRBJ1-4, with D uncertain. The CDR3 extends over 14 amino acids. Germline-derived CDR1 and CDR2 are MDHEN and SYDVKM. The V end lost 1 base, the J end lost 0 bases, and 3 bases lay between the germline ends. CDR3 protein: CASSLSATNEKLFF. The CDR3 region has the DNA TGTGCCAGCAGTTTATCTGCAACTAATGAAAAACTGTTTTTT.

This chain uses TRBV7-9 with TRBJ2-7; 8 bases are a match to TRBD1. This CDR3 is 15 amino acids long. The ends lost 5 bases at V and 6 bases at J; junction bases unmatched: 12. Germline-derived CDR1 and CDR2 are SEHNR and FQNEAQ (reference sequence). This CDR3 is CASSIRAQGASEQYF. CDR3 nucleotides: TGTGCCAGCAGCATTAGGGCGCAGGGGGCTTCCGAGCAGTACTTC.

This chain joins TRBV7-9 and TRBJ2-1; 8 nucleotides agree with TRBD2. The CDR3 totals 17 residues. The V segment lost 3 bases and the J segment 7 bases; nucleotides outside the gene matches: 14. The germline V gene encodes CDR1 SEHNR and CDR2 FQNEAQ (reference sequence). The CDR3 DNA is TGTGCCAGCAGCTTGGGGTTAGCGGGGCGAATATTTAATGAGCAGTTCTTC. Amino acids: CASSLGLAGRIFNEQFF.

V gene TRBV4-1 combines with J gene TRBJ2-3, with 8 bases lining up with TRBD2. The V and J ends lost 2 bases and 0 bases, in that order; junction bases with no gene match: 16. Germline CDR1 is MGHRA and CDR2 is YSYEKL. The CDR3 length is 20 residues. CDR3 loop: CASSQPMGRLAGVSTDTQYF. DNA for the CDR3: TGCGCCAGCAGCCAACCAATGGGTCGGCTAGCGGGTGTTAGCACAGATACGCAGTATTTT.

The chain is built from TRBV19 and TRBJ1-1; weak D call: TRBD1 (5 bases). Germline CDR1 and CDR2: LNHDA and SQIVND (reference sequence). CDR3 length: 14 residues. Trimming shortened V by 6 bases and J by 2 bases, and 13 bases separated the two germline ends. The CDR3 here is CASSLGLSNTEAFF. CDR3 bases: TGTGCCAGTAGCTTGGGACTTTCCAACACTGAAGCTTTCTTT.

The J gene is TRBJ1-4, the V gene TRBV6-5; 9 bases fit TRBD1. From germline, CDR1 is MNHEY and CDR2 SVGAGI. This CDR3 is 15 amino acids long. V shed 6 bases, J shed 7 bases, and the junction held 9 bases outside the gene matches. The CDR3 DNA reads TGTGCCAGCAGATCGACGGACAGGGGCATTGAAAAACTGTTTTTT. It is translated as CASRSTDRGIEKLFF.

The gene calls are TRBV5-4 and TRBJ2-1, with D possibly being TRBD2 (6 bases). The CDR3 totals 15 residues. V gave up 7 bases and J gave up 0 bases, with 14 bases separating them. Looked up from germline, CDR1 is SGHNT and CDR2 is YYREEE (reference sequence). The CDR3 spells CASHLLGLSYNEQFF. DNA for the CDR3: TGTGCCAGCCACCTACTGGGACTCTCCTACAATGAGCAGTTCTTC.

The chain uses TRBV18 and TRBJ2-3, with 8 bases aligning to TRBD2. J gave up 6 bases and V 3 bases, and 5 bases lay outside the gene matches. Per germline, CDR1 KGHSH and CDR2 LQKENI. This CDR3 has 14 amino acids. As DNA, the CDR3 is TGTGCCAGCTCACCGCGGGGGGATGGTGATACGCAGTATTTT. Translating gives CASSPRGDGDTQYF.

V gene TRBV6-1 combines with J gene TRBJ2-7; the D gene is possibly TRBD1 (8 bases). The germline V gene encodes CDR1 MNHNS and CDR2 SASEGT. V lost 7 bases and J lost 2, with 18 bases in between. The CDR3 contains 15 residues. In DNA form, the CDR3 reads TGTGCCAGCAAGCGACAGGGGAGGGCAGCCTACGAGCAGTACTTC. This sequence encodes CASKRQGRAAYEQYF.

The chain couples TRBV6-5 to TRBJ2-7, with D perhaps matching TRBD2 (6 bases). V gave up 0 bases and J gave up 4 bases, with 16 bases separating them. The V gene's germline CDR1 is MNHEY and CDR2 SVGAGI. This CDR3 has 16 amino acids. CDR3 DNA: TGTGCCAGCAGTTACTCGCTGTTCGGGGGTAGGTACGAGCAGTACTTC. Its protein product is CASSYSLFGGRYEQYF.

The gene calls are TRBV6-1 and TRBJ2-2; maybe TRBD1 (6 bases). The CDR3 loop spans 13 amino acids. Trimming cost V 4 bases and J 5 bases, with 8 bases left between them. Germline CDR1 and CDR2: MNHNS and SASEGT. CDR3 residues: CASSADRTGELFF. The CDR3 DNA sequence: TGTGCCAGCAGTGCCGACAGGACCGGGGAGCTGTTTTTT.

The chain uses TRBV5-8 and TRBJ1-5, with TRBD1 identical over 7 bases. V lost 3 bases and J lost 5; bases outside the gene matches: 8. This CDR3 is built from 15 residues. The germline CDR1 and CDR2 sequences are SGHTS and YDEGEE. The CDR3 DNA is TGTGCCAGCAGCTATGGGACAGCGAATTATCAGCCCCAGCATTTT. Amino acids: CASSYGTANYQPQHF.

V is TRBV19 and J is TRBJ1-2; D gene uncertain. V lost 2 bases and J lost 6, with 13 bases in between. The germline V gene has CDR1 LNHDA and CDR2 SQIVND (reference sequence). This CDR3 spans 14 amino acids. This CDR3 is CASSIQDPGNGYTF. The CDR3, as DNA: TGTGCCAGTAGTATACAGGACCCGGGCAATGGCTACACCTTC.